The entry that follows covers one T cell receptor beta chain sequence. This clonotype was seen a handful of times. What antigen it recognizes has not been identified. No qualities accompany the bases; no much larger clone lies one base away. Libraries were built with 5' RACE. A second PCR of about 6 to 11 cycles was performed with a sample-barcoded 5' primer and a J-beta primer mix. Each TCR beta cDNA molecule received a unique molecular identifier from a template-switch 5' adaptor carrying 12 random nucleotides. Each sample yielded at least 2.5 million CDR3-containing paired-end reads. The Mint cDNA synthesis kit, primed by a TRBC-specific oligonucleotide, was used to synthesize first-strand cDNA from all RNA. Following uracil-DNA glycosylase treatment, all cDNA underwent a first 18-cycle PCR with the universal primers M1SS and BC2_uni_R. On the authors' methods: Normalization of each sample was performed by random selection of 1 million high-quality reads, each carrying a distinct molecular identifier. Reads sharing molecular identifiers were discarded rather than binned into consensus sequences. MiTCR, set to a Q25 quality threshold and the strictest error-elimination algorithm, was used for CDR3 identification, clonotype clustering and error correction. Lower-bound total TCR beta diversity was estimated with a nonparametric unseen species model using Euler transformation. TCRdb trimmed the raw reads at Q25, called clones with MiXCR and kept productive beta chains. Each CDR3 protein appears once, grouped with its most common genes and DNA. TCRdb, not the original authors, processed these V and J calls. This sample is represented by some 1,800,000 distinct CDR3 sequences; 30% to 40% of them were singletons. The top ten constitute under 30% of the sample.

The donors were about 40 Caucasian individuals from Russia, aged roughly 6 to 100 years, who were systemically healthy. About 9.1 milliliters of peripheral blood were collected from each donor into EDTA-treated Vacutainer tubes. PBMCs were isolated by Ficoll-Paque density-gradient centrifugation, with at least 6.5 million obtained per sample. Trizol reagent was used to extract total RNA from the PBMCs, yielding at least 5 micrograms per sample. For every donor, flow cytometry on a PBMC aliquot measured the percentage of naive CD45RAhigh/CD27high T cells. The data derive from a study of blood T cells in healthy people across ages (dated by TCRdb to between 2015 and 2017). Regarding the research as a whole: Template switching captured roughly one uniquely barcoded TCR beta cDNA molecule per two T cells in model experiments. To track age-related changes in TCR beta repertoire diversity, the study relied on deep sequencing normalized with unique cDNA molecular identifiers. Four age groups were formed from the donors: young (average 16 years), middle-aged (approximately 40), aged (around 62) and long-lived (more than 75). To avoid experimental bias, donors of different ages were randomly spread across the sequencing lanes. For two donors (one aged 18 to 30 and one aged 80 or older), the study analyzed two additional independent replicas of 1 million unique cDNA reads from the same blood draw. Findings and caveats that apply to the study as a whole: As age increased, observed TCR beta diversity per million T cells dropped in a roughly linear way, and a significant reduction was already evident by age around 41. Since profiling was done on bulk unsorted PBMCs, naive and antigen-experienced compartments could not be conclusively compared. Estimates of total diversity based on one million sequenced T cells were regarded as lower bounds and as underestimates. Donor CMV infection status was unknown, potentially confounding age-related changes in expanded clonotypes. There was a strong correlation between observed TCR beta diversity and the percentage of naive T cells measured by flow cytometry. Compared with the aged group, the long-lived group had more naive CD4+ T cells, fewer expanded clones and increased TCR diversity, a pattern suggesting age selection.

Between the V and J ends, shortened by 3 bases and 5 bases respectively, the junction contains 35 bases. The CDR3 starts with the cysteine, ends with the phenylalanine, and has 21 residues. Only CDR3 DNA is held: 63 bases, read in frame from base 1. The germline V gene (reference sequence) sets CDR1 to DFQATT and CDR2 to SNEGSKA. The sequence joins TRBV20-1 to TRBJ1-5; no D segment can be confidently identified. The origin of this receptor is a human donor in good health. Input material: blood. The nucleotide sequence reads as follows: TGCAGTGCTAGTGGTTACCGAGCAAACTCTCTACCGCACCCCTCAGATCAGCCCCAGCATTTT. The resulting protein is CSASGYRANSLPHPSDQPQHF.